This T cell receptor (beta chain) was observed in a study of T cells in Graves' hyperthyroidism and ophthalmopathy. The study's findings and limits: Ophthalmopathy prediction by the model preceded onset by a median roughly 6 months.

With a duration under 2 months, the hyperthyroidism was newly diagnosed in patients aged 18 to 65. As concerns this clonotype: Its antigen is as yet unknown.

The CDR3 has 14 residues. V dropped 7 bases and J dropped 7; count of bases not matched to a gene: 14. Per germline, CDR1 SQVTM and CDR2 ANQGSEA. The TCR beta CDR3 regions underwent amplification using RNA transcripts as the source. First-round RT-PCR targeting the TCR CDR3 was performed with the HTBI primer set. TCRdb reanalysed the multiplex PCR reads using MiXCR and keeps one entry per CDR3 protein. Seen here are approximately 100,000 distinct CDR3 sequences, approximately 42% observed once, and the top ten hold about 9.4%. The specimen was peripheral blood or thyroid tissue (not recorded which). The chain joins TRBV29-1 to TRBJ1-2; 8 nucleotides agree with TRBD1. The clonotype originates from a woman in her 30s with Graves' hyperthyroidism. The CDR3 nucleotides are TGCAGCGCACCAGCCTTGACAGGGGATGGTGGCTACACCTTC. Protein: CSAPALTGDGGYTF.